The 7 T cell receptor beta chains below were found in one sample sequenced in a study of T cell changes during pregnancy in multiple sclerosis. Using immunoSEQ multiplex PCR, the repertoire was profiled, and TCRdb retains in-frame clones only, with some absent. The table lists about 68,000 clones, 91% of them singletons. The source material was peripheral blood, sampled in the second trimester of pregnancy. The receptors were gathered from a female donor with multiple sclerosis, enrolled in a pregnancy study.

The gene calls are TRBV4-3 and TRBJ1-6; D remains unclear. This CDR3 has 17 amino acids. From germline, CDR1 is LGHNA and CDR2 YSLEER. The V gene lost 2 bases and the J gene lost 0 bases, with 11 bases spanning the gap. CDR3 coding DNA: TGCGCCAGCAGCCAAAAGACTCTTAGCTCCTATAATTCACCCCTCCACTTT. Its translation: CASSQKTLSSYNSPLHF.

As DNA, the CDR3 is TGTGCCAGCAGCCTGTGGGGGGGGAACACTGAAGCTTTCTTT. Encoded protein: CASSLWGGNTEAFF. V gene TRBV9 combines with J gene TRBJ1-1; D may be TRBD1 (5 bases). V lost 4 bases and J 1 base, leaving 11 bases between the germline ends. Germline CDR1 and CDR2: SGDLS and YYNGEE. The CDR3 has 14 amino acids.

V is TRBV5-6 and J is TRBJ2-7, with 9 nucleotides matching TRBD2. The CDR3 sequence is 14 residues long. Germline-derived CDR1 and CDR2 are SGHDT and YYEEEE. V trimming: 3 bases; J trimming: 4 bases; junction bases outside the gene matches: 5. CDR3 loop: CASSWGLAQYEQYF. The CDR3 DNA reads TGTGCCAGCAGCTGGGGACTAGCCCAGTACGAGCAGTACTTC.

Only a few counts were recorded for this clone. The chain links TRBV19 to TRBJ1-1; TRBD1 matches at 11 bases. Unmatched junction bases numbered 4, after V lost 7 bases and J lost 6 bases. The germline CDR1 and CDR2 sequences are LNHDA and SQIVND (reference sequence). CDR3 length equals 13 residues. CDR3 sequence: CASTGQGAAEAFF. The CDR3 region has the DNA TGTGCCAGTACCGGACAGGGGGCAGCTGAAGCTTTCTTT.

V usage is TRBV14 and J usage is TRBJ1-3; D is undetermined. Trimming stripped 6 bases from V and 0 bases from J, with 12 bases between. CDR1 and CDR2 from the germline V gene are SGHDN and FVKESK. There are 15 residues in the CDR3. The DNA for the CDR3 is TGTGCCAGCAGGTCGAACCCCAGCTCTGGAAACACCATATATTTT. As protein: CASRSNPSSGNTIYF.

In this sample, this clone turned up once. The chain couples TRBV7-9 to TRBJ2-7, with D tentatively TRBD1 (6 bases). The CDR3 is 15 amino acids. Trimming removed 4 bases from V and 3 bases from J, with 16 bases in between. Germline CDR1 is SEHNR and CDR2 is FQNEAQ (reference sequence). The CDR3 DNA sequence: TGTGCCAGCAGCTCCGACAGGAGCTTACGCTACGAGCAGTACTTC. This gives the protein CASSSDRSLRYEQYF.

This chain joins TRBV7-2 and TRBJ2-2; maybe TRBD2 (6 bases). Germline assignment: CDR1 SGHTA and CDR2 FQGNSA. There are 15 residues in the CDR3. Trimming cost V 5 bases and J 3 bases, with 13 bases left between them. The CDR3: CASSVGTLYTGELFF. The CDR3, as DNA: TGTGCCAGCAGCGTAGGGACTCTTTACACCGGGGAGCTGTTTTTT.